Below, 21 T cell receptor beta chains from the same sample are listed, as sequenced in a study of blood T cell repertoires in COVID-19 (TCRdb year 2020). Libraries were made using the immunoSEQ multiplex PCR assay. As stored in TCRdb, this immuneACCESS dataset retains in-frame rearrangements with V and J assigned. A fraction of the clones does not appear; measured against another copy, unresolved V genes explain less than half of the discrepancy, and the remainder lacks a known reason. Here the sample has 500,000 or so clones; about nine tenths occur a single time. The ten largest clones add up to under 0.85% of the sample. The sequenced sample consisted of PBMCs or T cells enriched from blood (not recorded which). The origin of the receptors is a woman aged 18 to 35 who had recovered from COVID-19.

The chain recombines TRBV28 with TRBJ2-3; unclear D gene. The CDR3 has 13 residues. Germline assignment: CDR1 MDHEN and CDR2 SYDVKM. With 2 bases removed from V and 4 bases from J, the gap between germline ends came to 7 bases. The CDR3 loop reads CASSLIGADTQYF. CDR3 bases: TGTGCCAGCAGTTTAATTGGAGCAGATACGCAGTATTTT. The whole variable domain, remainder taken from reference TRBV28 and TRBJ2-3, is DVKVTQSSRYLVKRTGEKVFLECVQDMDHENMFWYRQDPGLGLRLIYFSYDVKMKEKGDIPEGYSVSREKKERFSLILESASTNQTSMYLCASSLIGADTQYFGPGTRLTVL.

The chain combines TRBV27 with TRBJ1-1, with D possibly matching TRBD1 (5 bases). The CDR3 loop spans 13 amino acids. The germline CDR1 and CDR2 sequences are MNHEY and SMNVEV (reference sequence). Trimming removed 6 bases from V and 1 base from J, with 9 bases in between. CDR3 coding DNA: TGTGCCAGCAGAGTCGGACAGAACACTGAAGCTTTCTTT. The encoded protein is CASRVGQNTEAFF.

V usage is TRBV5-1 and J usage is TRBJ1-1, with 9 bases fitting TRBD1. V lost 0 bases and J lost 0; bases outside the gene matches: 3. The CDR3 extends over 16 amino acids. The germline CDR1 and CDR2 sequences are SGHRS and YFSETQ. The CDR3 DNA reads TGCGCCAGCAGCTTGGGGACAGGGGCCATGAACACTGAAGCTTTCTTT. It specifies CASSLGTGAMNTEAFF.

The rearrangement joins TRBV28 to TRBJ1-1; a weak D match, TRBD1 (6 bases). The V gene's germline CDR1 is MDHEN and CDR2 SYDVKM. CDR3 length: 16 amino acids. Trimming stripped 7 bases from V and 1 base from J, with 19 bases between. CDR3 loop: CASTPSGGLRNTEAFF. The CDR3 DNA reads TGTGCCAGCACTCCCTCGGGGGGGCTGAGGAACACTGAAGCTTTCTTT.

V and J are TRBV19 and TRBJ1-2; D perhaps matches TRBD1 (6 bases). The CDR3 loop spans 14 amino acids. V was pared by 4 bases and J by 1 base, with 10 bases between. Germline CDR1 reads LNHDA; CDR2 reads SQIVND (reference sequence). The CDR3 coding sequence is TGTGCCAGTAGTACCCACAGGGATAACTATGGCTACACCTTC. Amino acids: CASSTHRDNYGYTF.

The rearrangement joins TRBV11-2 to TRBJ1-1; a weak D match, TRBD1 (5 bases). V was pared by 0 bases and J by 4 bases, with 9 bases between. The CDR3 totals 14 residues. Germline lookup yields CDR1 SGHAT and CDR2 FQNNGV. The CDR3 here is CASSLDRTPTEAFF. The CDR3 DNA is TGTGCCAGCAGCTTAGATAGGACACCCACTGAAGCTTTCTTT.

The rearrangement links TRBV6-5 to TRBJ1-1; 7 nucleotides line up with TRBD1. The CDR3 length is 14 residues. The trim removed 7 bases at V and 4 bases at J, leaving 9 bases unmatched. In germline, CDR1 is MNHEY, CDR2 SVGAGI. The CDR3 loop reads CASTEGDRGTEAFF. Here the CDR3 DNA reads TGTGCCAGCACCGAGGGGGACAGAGGCACTGAAGCTTTCTTT.

This clone was seen more than once but under ten times. The rearrangement joins TRBV2 to TRBJ2-3, with 9 bases that match TRBD1. J lost 5 bases, V lost 5 bases, and 5 bases had no gene match. The V gene's germline CDR1 is SNHLY and CDR2 FYNNEI. CDR3 size: 14 residues. The CDR3 coding sequence is TGTGCCAGCAGTAAGACAGGGGGACAAGATACGCAGTATTTT. Translated: CASSKTGGQDTQYF.

The sample holds a few counts of this clone. This chain joins TRBV4-1 and TRBJ1-2; D is uncertain. Germline V gene sequence: CDR1 MGHRA, CDR2 YSYEKL. The V and J ends lost 3 bases and 0 bases respectively, with 14 bases between them. This CDR3 has 16 residues. The CDR3 coding sequence is TGCGCCAGCAGCCATCCCCTTCAGGTATCTAACTATGGCTACACCTTC. Amino acids: CASSHPLQVSNYGYTF.

The chain is built from TRBV19 and TRBJ2-7; 7 bases fit TRBD1. Trimming at V came to 4 bases and at J to 3 bases, leaving 6 bases not matched to a gene. Per germline, CDR1 LNHDA and CDR2 SQIVND (reference sequence). This CDR3 has 14 amino acids. The CDR3 region is CASSKPGGGYEQYF. The CDR3 DNA reads as TGTGCCAGTAGTAAGCCAGGGGGTGGCTACGAGCAGTACTTC.

The J gene is TRBJ1-1, the V gene TRBV9, with D possibly matching TRBD1 (6 bases). Trimming took off 0 bases at V and 0 bases at J, with 18 bases between the two ends. The V gene's germline CDR1 is SGDLS and CDR2 YYNGEE. CDR3 length equals 18 residues. DNA for the CDR3: TGTGCCAGCAGCGTAGAGGTCCAGGGAGGGGGTATGAACACTGAAGCTTTCTTT. Amino acids: CASSVEVQGGGMNTEAFF.

As regards this clone: Other DNA sequences of this sample code for an identical CDR3. The chain has TRBV5-6 and TRBJ1-5; TRBD1 agrees at 8 bases. The CDR3 is 14 residues long. After removal of 3 bases from V and 7 bases from J, the junction contained 6 bases not matched to a gene. From germline, CDR1 is SGHDT and CDR2 YYEEEE. The CDR3 nucleotides read TGTGCCAGCAGCTCCCAGGGGGCGGGACAGCCCCAGCATTTT. It codes for CASSSQGAGQPQHF. The full variable domain, its missing parts supplied by reference TRBV5-6 and TRBJ1-5, is DAGVTQSPTHLIKTRGQQVTLRCSPKSGHDTVSWYQQALGQGPQFIFQYYEEEERQRGNFPDRFSGHQFPNYSSELNVNALLLGDSALYLCASSSQGAGQPQHFGDGTRLSIL.

In its sample, this clone was seen once. The chain couples TRBV28 to TRBJ1-1; 9 bases agree with TRBD1. Unmatched junction bases numbered 7, after V lost 8 bases and J lost 3 bases. The CDR3 extends over 14 amino acids. Germline lookup yields CDR1 MDHEN and CDR2 SYDVKM. The CDR3 sequence is CASGLQGADTEAFF. The CDR3 DNA reads TGTGCCAGCGGACTACAGGGGGCGGACACTGAAGCTTTCTTT. Looking up the rest from reference TRBV28 and TRBJ1-1 gives the full variable domain: DVKVTQSSRYLVKRTGEKVFLECVQDMDHENMFWYRQDPGLGLRLIYFSYDVKMKEKGDIPEGYSVSREKKERFSLILESASTNQTSMYLCASGLQGADTEAFFGQGTRLTVV.

V is TRBV29-1 and J is TRBJ2-7, with a weak D call TRBD1 (5 bases). CDR1 and CDR2 (germline): SQVTM, ANQGSEA. This CDR3 region has 12 residues. V lost 3 bases, J lost 1 base, and 7 bases lay in between. Here the CDR3 reads CSVETDSYEQYF. The CDR3 region has the DNA TGCAGCGTTGAGACAGATTCCTACGAGCAGTACTTC.

The gene calls are TRBV5-1 and TRBJ2-3; D is possibly TRBD1 (6 bases). V was cut by 4 bases and J by 0 bases, with 18 bases left in between. This CDR3 spans 17 amino acids. Germline V CDR1 and CDR2: SGHRS, YFSETQ. CDR3 amino acids: CASSAARTDFSTDTQYF. The DNA for the CDR3 is TGCGCCAGCAGCGCAGCCCGGACAGATTTTAGCACAGATACGCAGTATTTT.

The chain carries TRBV19 and TRBJ1-6; D is unclear. The length of the CDR3 is 15 residues. In germline, CDR1 is LNHDA, CDR2 SQIVND (reference sequence). Trimming cost V 7 bases and J 7 bases, with 17 bases left between them. CDR3 DNA sequence: TGTGCCAGTAAGTCCCGAACCCCGGAGAATTCACCCCTCCACTTT. It yields the protein CASKSRTPENSPLHF.

This clone has only one observation. The chain uses TRBV4-1 and TRBJ2-1; D uncertain. The CDR3 runs 15 residues. Trimming left V 5 bases short and J 0 bases short, with 11 bases between. Germline V gives CDR1 MGHRA, CDR2 YSYEKL. The CDR3: CASSSRGSSYNEQFF. In DNA form, the CDR3 reads TGCGCCAGCAGCTCACGAGGTAGCTCCTACAATGAGCAGTTCTTC.

This clone was detected a few times. The V call is TRBV28, the J call TRBJ1-2; 9 bases fit TRBD1. The CDR3 is 13 amino acids. From germline, CDR1 is MDHEN and CDR2 SYDVKM. V shed 7 bases and J 6 bases; nucleotides not matched to a gene: 6. The CDR3 DNA sequence: TGTGCCAGCAATCCGGGGACAGGGCATGGCTACACCTTC. It specifies CASNPGTGHGYTF.

The V and J genes are TRBV15 and TRBJ2-3, with D tentatively TRBD2 (7 bases). Trimming left V 0 bases short and J 9 bases short, with 13 bases between. The CDR3 loop spans 14 amino acids. Germline values: CDR1 LNHNV, CDR2 YYDKDF (reference sequence). This chain's CDR3 is CATSRDQGGGTQYF. The CDR3 coding sequence is TGTGCCACCAGCAGAGATCAAGGGGGGGGGACGCAGTATTTT.

This chain connects TRBV19 to TRBJ1-4; TRBD1 matches at 8 bases. J lost 11 bases, V lost 3 bases, and 5 bases had no gene match. The germline gives CDR1 LNHDA, CDR2 SQIVND (reference sequence). The CDR3 runs to 13 residues. The CDR3 DNA sequence: TGTGCCAGTAGTATGCAGGGGGCAGGGAAACTGTTTTTT. It specifies CASSMQGAGKLFF.

CDR3 nucleotides: TGTGCCAGCAGCCCCCGGACTAGCGGGGGGAAGGGAGATACGCAGTATTTT. It translates to CASSPRTSGGKGDTQYF. This chain uses TRBV7-2 with TRBJ2-3; 14 bases map to TRBD2. CDR1 and CDR2 (germline): SGHTA, FQGNSA. The CDR3 contains 17 residues. Trimming cost V 5 bases and J 5 bases; bases outside gene matches: 9. Filled out from reference TRBV7-2 and TRBJ2-3, the complete variable domain reads GAGVSQSPSNKVTEKGKDVELRCDPISGHTALYWYRQSLGQGLEFLIYFQGNSAPDKSGLPSDRFSAERTGGSVSTLTIQRTQQEDSAVYLCASSPRTSGGKGDTQYFGPGTRLTVL.